The entry that follows covers one T cell receptor beta chain sequence. A read error may be the cause here, since a much bigger clone is one base away. TCRdb redid the calling of the 5' RACE reads with MiXCR, one entry per CDR3 protein. The sample shows over 45,000 distinct CDR3 sequences, approximately 27% of them seen only once. Germline CDR1 reads SGHRS; CDR2 reads YFSETQ. V lost 6 bases, J lost 6 bases, and 21 bases lay in between. The CDR3 has 15 residues. The sorted Tregs were CD4+CD25+CD127-/low cells. This sequence originates from a female donor with breast cancer. Input material: tumor-infiltrating Tregs sorted from the breast tumor. The chain links TRBV5-1 to TRBJ2-5, with a tentative D call TRBD1 (5 bases). CDR3 DNA sequence: TGCGCCAGCACCCGAGCCCCTGACAGTCAAAAGACCCAGTACTTC. This translates into CASTRAPDSQKTQYF.